The 17 T cell receptor beta chains reported below all come from one sample, sequenced in a study of Graves' ophthalmopathy and Graves' hyperthyroidism (dated by TCRdb to between 2018 and 2020). The run used an Illumina HiSeq 2000. For repertoire sequencing, the TCR beta CDR3 regions were amplified from RNA transcripts. HTBI primers and the Qiagen OneStep RT-PCR kit were used in a first-round RT-PCR, which was followed by a second-round multiplex PCR, size selection and purification. Through fastp at Q25 and MiXCR, TCRdb rebuilt clones from the public reads, retaining in-frame beta chains. Under each unique CDR3 protein, matching rows form one entry showing the most common genes and DNA. Present in this sample are around 1.1 million distinct CDR3 sequences, 35% to 45% of which were seen just once. The ten most abundant clones make up over 8.5% of the sample. Sequencing input: peripheral blood or thyroid tissue (not recorded which). Source of these receptors: an adult man with Graves' hyperthyroidism.

This sequence joins TRBV20-1 and TRBJ1-6, with 9 bases aligning to TRBD1. The V and J ends lost 3 bases and 7 bases, in that order; junction bases with no gene match: 4. The CDR3 runs 14 residues. Germline CDR1 DFQATT, CDR2 SNEGSKA (reference sequence). CDR3: CSASYGQGNSPLHF. In DNA form, the CDR3 reads TGCAGTGCTAGTTATGGACAGGGGAATTCACCCCTCCACTTT.

This clonotype was seen at least ten times. The chain uses TRBV14 and TRBJ1-2; a weak D match, TRBD1 (5 bases). From germline, CDR1 is SGHDN and CDR2 FVKESK. Trimming removed 4 bases at V and 6 bases at J, with 18 bases between. This CDR3 comprises 15 residues. The CDR3 DNA sequence: TGTGCCAGCAGCCCATGGACATATTCCCTCGATGGCTACACCTTC. It translates to CASSPWTYSLDGYTF.

This chain uses TRBV19 with TRBJ2-7; no firm D call. The CDR3 spans 15 residues. Germline V gene data show CDR1 as LNHDA and CDR2 as SQIVND (reference sequence). The germline V and J ends were trimmed by 5 bases and 3 bases, with 17 bases remaining between them. Here the CDR3 reads CASSPGPASFYEQYF. The DNA for the CDR3 is TGTGCCAGTAGTCCCGGGCCAGCGAGCTTCTACGAGCAGTACTTC.

The chain carries TRBV7-9 and TRBJ1-6; tentative D call: TRBD1 (5 bases). V lost 5 bases to trimming and J lost 6 bases, with 20 bases between them. Germline CDR1 is SEHNR and CDR2 is FQNEAQ (reference sequence). The CDR3 runs to 17 residues. The CDR3 DNA reads as TGTGCCAGCAGCGTATCGGGGGACGACTCAAGTAATTCACCCCTCCACTTT. It translates to CASSVSGDDSSNSPLHF.

This clonotype occurred many times. This chain links TRBV12-3 or TRBV12-4 with TRBJ2-5; unclear D gene. Trimming took 4 bases from V and 5 from J, leaving 11 bases between them. The CDR3 runs to 13 residues. The chain's CDR3 is CASSSGSWETQYF. The CDR3 region has the DNA TGTGCCAGCAGTTCCGGCTCCTGGGAGACCCAGTACTTC.

This rearrangement joins TRBV29-1 to TRBJ1-1, with unresolved D. V lost 4 bases and J 7 bases, leaving 13 bases between the germline ends. Germline V CDR1 and CDR2: SQVTM, ANQGSEA. The CDR3 is 12 residues long. The CDR3 here is CSVGHRRDEAFF. DNA for the CDR3: TGCAGCGTTGGACATCGGAGGGATGAAGCTTTCTTT. The whole variable domain, filled in from reference TRBV29-1 and TRBJ1-1, reads SAVISQKPSRDICQRGTSLTIQCQVDSQVTMMFWYRQQPGQSLTLIATANQGSEATYESGFVIDKFPISRPNLTFSTLTVSNMSPEDSSIYLCSVGHRRDEAFFGQGTRLTVV.

J is TRBJ1-5 and V is TRBV24-1, with 10 bases aligning to TRBD1. The CDR3 runs 20 residues. Germline trimming cut 11 bases from V and 4 bases from J; bases unmatched to any gene: 25. Germline V gene data show CDR1 as KGHDR and CDR2 as SFDVKD. CDR3 nucleotides: TGTGCCATCACCCACTCGACAGGGGGCTTTATCGGGACCCCAAATCAGCCCCAGCATTTT. Amino acids: CAITHSTGGFIGTPNQPQHF.

This clonotype was observed at least ten times. The gene calls are TRBV7-6 and TRBJ1-2; D possibly corresponds to TRBD1 (5 bases). CDR1 is SGHVS and CDR2 is FNYEAQ in the germline V gene. Trimming removed 5 bases at V and 7 bases at J, with 17 bases between. CDR3 size: 14 residues. The CDR3 nucleotides are TGTGCCAGCAGCCCGGGACCATATAGGGGTGGCTACACCTTC. It translates to CASSPGPYRGGYTF.

As regards this clonotype: This CDR3 is missing its conserved last phenylalanine or tryptophan, likely due to a read error. The chain joins TRBV20-1 to TRBJ1-1; maybe TRBD1 (5 bases). V lost 5 bases and J lost 3, with 16 bases in between. There are 14 residues in the CDR3. CDR1 DFQATT and CDR2 SNEGSKA come from the germline V gene (reference sequence). The CDR3 DNA reads as TGCAGTGCTCCCCCGGTCCAGGGTCACACTGAAGCTTTCCTT. Residues: CSAPPVQGHTEAFL.

Points on this clonotype: Given a much more abundant clone one base away, this may be a read error. Because it lacks the conserved phenylalanine or tryptophan at the end, this CDR3 is likely a read error. The rearrangement uses TRBV11-2 and TRBJ1-1; 7 positions agree with TRBD1. Trimming removed 1 base from V and 4 bases from J; junction bases left unmatched: 6. The germline gives CDR1 SGHAT, CDR2 FQNNGV. This CDR3 is 15 amino acids long. CDR3: CASSLATTGITEAFL. The CDR3 DNA sequence: TGTGCCAGCAGCTTAGCGACGACAGGGATCACTGAAGCTTTCCTT.

This clonotype has a single count. The rearrangement uses TRBV29-1 and TRBJ1-1, with D tentatively TRBD1 (5 bases). Germline V CDR1 and CDR2: SQVTM, ANQGSEA. The CDR3 sequence is 13 residues long. The V end was cut by 7 bases, the J end by 1 base, with 13 bases between. CDR3 DNA sequence: TGCAGCGCCGAGGGGACGGCGAACACTGAAGCTTTCTTT. This sequence encodes CSAEGTANTEAFF.

The table lists this clonotype with a few counts. This chain links TRBV15 with TRBJ2-2; D call uncertain. V lost 5 bases and J lost 2, with 15 bases in between. The CDR3 runs 16 residues. The germline gives CDR1 LNHNV, CDR2 YYDKDF (reference sequence). This CDR3 is CATSGSRGLNTGELFF. The CDR3, as DNA: TGTGCCACCAGCGGTTCTAGAGGATTAAACACCGGGGAGCTGTTTTTT.

In this sample, this clonotype turned up a few times. J is TRBJ2-7 and V is TRBV10-3; 10 bases are a match to TRBD2. The end of the DNA aligns better with TRBJ2-1, so the J call may be wrong. This CDR3 is 12 amino acids long. Germline lookup yields CDR1 ENHRY and CDR2 SYGVKD. The CDR3 spells CAIRTSGNEQFF. DNA for the CDR3: TGTGCCATCAGGACTAGCGGGAATGAGCAGTTCTTC.

The V call is TRBV10-2, the J call TRBJ1-2, with 7 nucleotides matching TRBD1. Unmatched junction bases numbered 8, after V lost 11 bases and J lost 5 bases. Germline lookup yields CDR1 WSHSY and CDR2 SAAADI. The CDR3 runs to 12 residues. The CDR3 bases are TGCGCCGTTCGGGACAGCTTATATGGCTACACCTTC. Translated, it gives CAVRDSLYGYTF.

This chain connects TRBV19 to TRBJ2-2; 9 bases are shared with TRBD2. The V segment lost 6 bases and the J segment 5 bases; nucleotides outside the gene matches: 10. The length of the CDR3 is 16 residues. Germline CDR1 reads LNHDA; CDR2 reads SQIVND (reference sequence). Here the CDR3 DNA reads TGTGCCAGTAGCCCCTATTGGCTAGCGGGAACCGGGGAGCTGTTTTTT. This sequence encodes CASSPYWLAGTGELFF.

This chain's CDR3 is CASSWTPDQETQYF. CDR3 DNA: TGTGCCAGCAGCTGGACACCCGACCAAGAGACCCAGTACTTC. This sequence joins TRBV7-9 and TRBJ2-5; TRBD1 might be the D (5 bases). The V gene lost 4 bases and the J gene lost 0 bases, with 9 bases spanning the gap. This CDR3 comprises 14 residues. Germline CDR1 is SEHNR and CDR2 is FQNEAQ (reference sequence).

Points on this clonotype: The final CDR3 position lacks the conserved phenylalanine or tryptophan, pointing to a likely read error. No DNA is shown, since the ends of the CDR3 on it are uncertain; the CDR3 is the one TCRdb lists. This chain joins TRBV24-1 and TRBJ1-4; the table assigns TRBD1, which was not confirmed against the DNA. The CDR3 region is 9 residues in length, termini included. Germline loops: CDR1 KGHDR, CDR2 SFDVKD. The CDR3 region is CATSDSRTG.